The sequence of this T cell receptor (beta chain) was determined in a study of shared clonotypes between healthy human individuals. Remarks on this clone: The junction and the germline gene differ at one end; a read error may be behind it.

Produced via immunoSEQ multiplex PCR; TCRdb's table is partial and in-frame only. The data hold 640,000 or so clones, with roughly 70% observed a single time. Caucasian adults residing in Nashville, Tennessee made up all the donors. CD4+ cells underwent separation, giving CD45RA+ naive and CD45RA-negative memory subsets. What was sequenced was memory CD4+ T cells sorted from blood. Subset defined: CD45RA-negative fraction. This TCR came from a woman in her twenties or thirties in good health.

CDR3 sequence: CASSYSAGGRETQYF. CDR3 DNA sequence: TGTGCCAGCAGTTACTCAGCAGGGGGCAGAGAGACCCAGTACTTC. The chain links TRBV6-4 to TRBJ2-5, with TRBD1 identical over 8 bases. This CDR3 comprises 15 residues. Germline CDR1 reads MRHNA; CDR2 reads SNTAGT.